Listed below are T cell receptor beta chains from one sample, sequenced in a study of post-analysis software for immune sequencing data. TCRdb redid the calling of the PCR reads with MiXCR, one entry per CDR3 protein. The sample yields about 770,000 distinct CDR3 sequences, 46% seen once. Sequenced input: blood. The receptors originated from a girl aged 10-17 years with multiple sclerosis. Each CDR3 is given with its conserved first and last residue. D genes are given only for firm matches. A row's size may be missing; if present it is once, few, many or a size class.

TRBD2 TRBJ2-7 NA TRBV4-1 CASSQLGLAAYEQYF TGCGCCAGCAGCCAACTCGGGCTAGCGGCCTACGAGCAGTACTTC
NA TRBJ2-1 NA TRBV4-1 CASSPEGGPYNEQFF TGCGCCAGCAGCCCAGAGGGCGGACCCTACAATGAGCAGTTCTTC
TRBD2 TRBJ2-3 NA TRBV28 CASSPGLAKADTQYF TGTGCCAGCAGTCCGGGACTAGCGAAGGCGGATACGCAGTATTTT
NA TRBJ1-1 NA TRBV29-1 CSVEGAEAFF TGCAGCGTTGAGGGGGCTGAAGCTTTCTTT
NA TRBJ2-4 NA TRBV4-2 CASSPGQALAKNIQYF TGTGCCAGCAGCCCGGGACAAGCGCTAGCCAAAAACATTCAGTACTTC
TRBD2 TRBJ2-3 few TRBV6-4 CASSPQGGRAQYF TGTGCCAGCAGTCCTCAAGGCGGGAGGGCGCAGTATTTT
NA TRBJ2-1 few TRBV27 CASSSYGAQTNEQFF TGTGCCAGCAGTTCCTACGGGGCGCAGACCAATGAGCAGTTCTTC
NA TRBJ2-3 once TRBV20-1 CSAVPSDYTDTQYF TGCAGTGCCGTGCCCTCGGACTACACAGATACGCAGTATTTT
NA TRBJ2-7 NA TRBV20-1 CSASGPGTYEQYF TGCAGTGCTAGCGGCCCAGGGACCTACGAGCAGTACTTC
NA TRBJ1-2 NA TRBV5-1 CASSPSTGHGYTF TGCGCCAGCAGCCCTTCAACAGGGCATGGCTACACCTTC
NA TRBJ2-5 NA TRBV7-6 CASSQSRDKGHQTQYF TGTGCCAGCAGCCAATCCCGGGACAAGGGGCATCAGACCCAGTACTTC
NA TRBJ2-7 NA TRBV20-1 CSAYSGREYNEQYF TGCAGTGCTTACTCGGGACGGGAATACAATGAGCAGTACTTC
NA TRBJ2-7 NA TRBV7-2 CASSLATGLVYEQYF TGTGCCAGCAGCTTAGCCACAGGGTTGGTCTACGAGCAGTACTTC
TRBD2 TRBJ2-1 NA TRBV11-3 CASTRGGYNEQFF TGTGCCAGCACTCGGGGGGGATACAATGAGCAGTTCTTC
NA TRBJ2-5 few TRBV12-3/TRBV12-4 CASSNHRDQETQYF TGTGCCAGCAGCAACCACCGGGACCAAGAGACCCAGTACTTC
TRBD2 TRBJ2-7 once TRBV7-9 CASSLAGGLLYNEQYF TGTGCCAGCAGCCTGGCGGGGGGGCTTCTATACAATGAGCAGTACTTC
TRBD2 TRBJ2-5 few TRBV4-1 CASSQDGTSSGSETQYF TGCGCCAGCAGCCAAGATGGGACTAGTAGCGGATCGGAGACCCAGTACTTC
NA TRBJ1-2 NA TRBV5-1 CASSLYAGNGYTF TGCGCCAGCAGCTTGTATGCAGGGAATGGCTACACCTTC
TRBD2 TRBJ2-1 NA TRBV3-1 CASSQDTIAGGPPYNEQFF TGTGCCAGCAGCCAAGATACAATAGCGGGAGGGCCCCCCTACAATGAGCAGTTCTTC
NA TRBJ2-1 NA TRBV29-1 CSVDVYVYNEQFF TGCAGCGTCGACGTCTATGTATACAATGAGCAGTTCTTC
TRBD2 TRBJ2-1 NA TRBV12-3/TRBV12-4 CASRQRDGNEQFF TGTGCCAGCAGACAGCGGGACGGCAATGAGCAGTTCTTC
TRBD2 TRBJ2-7 NA TRBV7-9 CASSSASGTYEQYF TGTGCCAGCAGCTCAGCGAGCGGGACCTACGAGCAGTACTTC
TRBD1 TRBJ2-7 few TRBV20-1 CSARRQGGDHEQYF TGCAGTGCTAGACGACAGGGGGGTGACCACGAGCAGTACTTC
NA TRBJ1-6 NA TRBV12-3/TRBV12-4 CASTPGRSNSPLHF TGTGCCAGCACCCCGGGGCGGAGTAATTCACCCCTCCACTTT
TRBD2 TRBJ2-3 NA TRBV29-1 CSVEAGLTSTDTQYF TGCAGCGTTGAGGCGGGACTAACTTCCACAGATACGCAGTATTTT
TRBD2 TRBJ2-1 few TRBV15 CATSRDRLANNEQFF TGTGCCACCAGCAGAGATCGACTAGCTAACAATGAGCAGTTCTTC
TRBD2 TRBJ2-5 NA TRBV7-9 CASSDSGKETQYF TGTGCCAGCAGCGATAGCGGGAAAGAGACCCAGTACTTC
TRBD2 TRBJ2-1 few TRBV20-1 CSAREAGTSGRDEQFF TGCAGTGCTAGAGAGGCTGGGACTAGCGGGAGGGATGAGCAGTTCTTC
NA TRBJ2-2 few TRBV7-2 CASSLDSSPHGELFF TGTGCCAGCAGCCTGGACTCTAGCCCGCATGGGGAGCTGTTTTTT
NA TRBJ1-2 NA TRBV24-1 CATSDSDTGPNYGYTF TGTGCCACCAGTGATTCTGATACCGGGCCTAACTATGGCTACACCTTC
NA TRBJ2-7 NA TRBV15 CATRAKGRYEQYF TGTGCCACCAGAGCTAAGGGGCGGTACGAGCAGTACTTC
NA TRBJ2-4 NA TRBV6-2/TRBV6-3 CASRALELAKNIQYF TGTGCCAGCAGAGCGCTAGAGTTAGCCAAAAACATTCAGTACTTC